Listed below are T cell receptor beta chains from one sample, sequenced in a study of shared clonotypes between healthy human individuals. Produced via immunoSEQ multiplex PCR; TCRdb's table is partial and in-frame only. The sample includes 300,000 to 350,000 clones, roughly 80% of them seen just once. The sequenced sample consisted of memory CD4+ T cells sorted from blood. These receptors were taken from a man aged 30 to 45 in good health. CDR3s include the opening cysteine and the closing phenylalanine or tryptophan. A D gene is named only where the DNA matches it firmly. The size of a clone is reported for some rows only, either as once, few or many, or as a class for expanded clones.

D	length	V	size	J	DNA	CDR3
TRBD2	15	TRBV25-1	few	TRBJ2-1	TGTGCCAGCAGCCCAATAGCGGGGTCTTACAATGAGCAGTTCTTC	CASSPIAGSYNEQFF
TRBD2	17	TRBV7-2	-	TRBJ2-1	TGTGCCAGCAGCTTATGGAATAGCGGGAGGGTATTGGATGAGCAGTTCTTC	CASSLWNSGRVLDEQFF
TRBD2	16	TRBV5-4	-	TRBJ2-1	TGTGCCAGCAGCCCCCGGACTAGCGGGAACTACAATGAGCAGTTCTTC	CASSPRTSGNYNEQFF
-	15	TRBV5-1	-	TRBJ2-1	TGCGCCAGCAGCTTGGGAGAGCCCCGATACAATGAGCAGTTCTTC	CASSLGEPRYNEQFF
-	14	TRBV6-5	-	TRBJ2-3	TGTGCCAGCAGAGGGGCACAGAGCACAGATACGCAGTATTTT	CASRGAQSTDTQYF
TRBD1	16	TRBV5-4	-	TRBJ2-6	TGTGCCAGCAGCTTGCGGACAGGGACTGGGGCCAACGTCCTGACTTTC	CASSLRTGTGANVLTF
TRBD1	18	TRBV5-1	few	TRBJ2-1	TGCGCCAGCAGCCATCGACAGGGGGCGACCAGATACTACAATGAGCAGTTCTTC	CASSHRQGATRYYNEQFF
-	11	TRBV20-1	once	TRBJ1-4	TGCAGTGCTACCCGGACGGGACAATTGTTTTTT	CSATRTGQLFF
-	13	TRBV2	-	TRBJ2-1	TGTGCCAGCGGTAGCCAGCAACCGTTGGAGCAGTTCTTC	CASGSQQPLEQFF
TRBD1	15	TRBV5-1	-	TRBJ2-7	TGCGCCAGCAGACTACTCGGGACAGGGCCTGGCGAGCAGTACTTC	CASRLLGTGPGEQYF
-	14	TRBV11-2	-	TRBJ2-3	TGTGCCAGCAGCCAGCCGCGGTCCACAGATACGCAGTATTTT	CASSQPRSTDTQYF
TRBD1	14	TRBV7-9	-	TRBJ2-7	TGTGCCAGCAGCTCACCAGGGGGCCCAAACGAGCAGTACTTC	CASSSPGGPNEQYF
-	17	TRBV30	-	TRBJ2-1	TGTGCCTGGAGTACAACTCGGGACCACAAGATCTACAATGAGCAGTTCTTC	CAWSTTRDHKIYNEQFF
-	12	TRBV6-5	-	TRBJ2-1	TGTGCCAGCAGCCTCAACAGCAAAGAGCAGTTCTTC	CASSLNSKEQFF
TRBD2	18	TRBV18	-	TRBJ2-3	TGTGCCAGCTCACCACGGACTAGCGGGAGTACTAGCACAGATACGCAGTATTTT	CASSPRTSGSTSTDTQYF
-	15	TRBV2	-	TRBJ1-5	TGTGCCAGCAGTGAATCCCCCAATAGCAATCAGCCCCAGCATTTT	CASSESPNSNQPQHF
TRBD2	20	TRBV5-1	-	TRBJ2-1	TGCGCCAGCAGCCTCGTCCGTGGCGGACTAGCGGGAGTCCCCTACAATGAGCAGTTCTTC	CASSLVRGGLAGVPYNEQFF
-	14	TRBV19	-	TRBJ1-2	TGTGCCAGTAGTATAACCACACGCCAGGGGGGCTACACCTTC	CASSITTRQGGYTF
-	15	TRBV9	-	TRBJ2-1	TGTGCCAGCAGCGTAGCTTCAGTTACCTACAATGAGCAGTTCTTC	CASSVASVTYNEQFF
-	14	TRBV25-1	-	TRBJ2-3	TGTGCCAGCAGTGAAGGGGATTTCACAGATACGCAGTATTTT	CASSEGDFTDTQYF
-	14	TRBV7-8	-	TRBJ2-1	TGTGCCAGCAGCTCTGTGAGAGGTGGGTATGAGCAGTTCTTC	CASSSVRGGYEQFF
-	14	TRBV2	-	TRBJ1-6	TGTGCCAGCAGTGAAGACAGGGTTAATTCACCCCTCCACTTT	CASSEDRVNSPLHF